This T cell receptor (beta chain) came from a study of blood T cell repertoires in COVID-19. The CDR3 extends over 15 amino acids. The repertoire was sequenced with immunoSEQ multiplex PCR; TCRdb's copy has only in-frame clones and lacks some. The table lists more than 200,000 clones, 75% to 90% of them singletons. The chain uses TRBV21-1 and TRBJ1-1; the table's D call TRBD1 went unverified against the DNA. TRBV21-1 is annotated as a pseudogene. Sequenced: PBMCs or T cells enriched from blood (not recorded which). This TCR was sampled from a woman between 25 and 40 years old who had been exposed to COVID-19. The CDR3 DNA follows: TGTGCCAGCAGCAAACCCCCAGGGGAGCACACTGAAGCTTTCTTT. This gives the protein CASSKPPGEHTEAFF.